Below are 3 T cell receptor beta chains sequenced from a single sample in a study of blood T cell repertoires in COVID-19. Generated by immunoSEQ multiplex PCR, the TCRdb table keeps only in-frame clones and is missing some. The data show 150,000 to 200,000 clones, roughly 84% seen once. The sample comprised PBMCs or T cells enriched from blood (not recorded which). The source is a man aged 70-80 years who had been exposed to COVID-19.

This chain links TRBV27 with TRBJ1-1; TRBD1 matches at 7 bases. The germline V gene encodes CDR1 MNHEY and CDR2 SMNVEV (reference sequence). Trimming cost V 9 bases and J 7 bases; bases outside gene matches: 14. The CDR3 totals 14 residues. The CDR3 region is CASQKGQQAVEAFF. The CDR3 DNA reads TGTGCCAGTCAAAAGGGACAGCAGGCAGTTGAAGCTTTCTTT.

The chain carries TRBV7-2 and TRBJ1-1; a possible D gene is TRBD1 (5 bases). This CDR3 is 14 amino acids long. In germline, CDR1 is SGHTA, CDR2 FQGNSA. Trimming removed 4 bases from V and 0 bases from J, with 9 bases in between. CDR3 residues: CASSSTVMNTEAFF. The CDR3 DNA is TGTGCCAGCAGCTCGACAGTCATGAACACTGAAGCTTTCTTT.

The V gene is TRBV4-1, the J gene TRBJ2-3, with a weak D call TRBD1 (6 bases). The germline gives CDR1 MGHRA, CDR2 YSYEKL. Trimming removed 0 bases from V and 5 bases from J, with 9 bases in between. The CDR3 has 14 residues. CDR3 nucleotide sequence: TGCGCCAGCAGCCAAGAAAGGGGGAGAGATACGCAGTATTTT. Amino acids: CASSQERGRDTQYF.